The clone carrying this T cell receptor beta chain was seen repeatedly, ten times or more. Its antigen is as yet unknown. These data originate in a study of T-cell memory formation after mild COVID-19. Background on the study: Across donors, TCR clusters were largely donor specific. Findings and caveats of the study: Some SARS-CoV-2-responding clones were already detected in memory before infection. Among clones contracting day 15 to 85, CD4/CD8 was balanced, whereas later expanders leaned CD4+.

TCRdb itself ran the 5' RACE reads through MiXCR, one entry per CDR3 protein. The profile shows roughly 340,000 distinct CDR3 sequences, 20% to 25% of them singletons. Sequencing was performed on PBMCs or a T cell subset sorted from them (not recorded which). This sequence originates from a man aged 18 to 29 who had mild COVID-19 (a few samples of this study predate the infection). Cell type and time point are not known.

CDR3: CASSLESGDYNEQFF. Written as DNA, the CDR3 is TGCGCCAGCAGCTTGGAGAGCGGGGACTACAATGAGCAGTTCTTC. V usage is TRBV5-1 and J usage is TRBJ2-1, with 7 bases aligning to TRBD2. The CDR3 runs 15 residues. The J segment lost 3 bases and the V segment lost 0 bases, leaving 3 bases of the junction unmatched. Germline V lookup: CDR1 SGHRS, CDR2 YFSETQ.